These 11 T cell receptor beta chains originate from one sample sequenced in a study of blood T cell repertoires in COVID-19. The method was immunoSEQ multiplex PCR; TCRdb's version includes in-frame clones alone and lacks a portion of them. This sample carries 310,000 or so clones, around 85% of them seen once, and the ten largest clones take over 2%. Specimen: peripheral blood. Receptors were obtained from a young woman who had recovered from COVID-19.

This clone was found once. Here the CDR3 DNA reads TGTGCCACCCGTCTCAGGGGGCTGGGGAATTCACCCCTCCACTTT. Protein sequence: CATRLRGLGNSPLHF. This sequence joins TRBV2 and TRBJ1-6; 8 bases fit TRBD1. J was trimmed by 7 bases and V by 10 bases; bases with no gene match: 12. Germline V gene sequence: CDR1 SNHLY, CDR2 FYNNEI. The CDR3 spans 15 residues.

This clone was detected once. The chain employs TRBV5-6 and TRBJ2-7; D might be TRBD2 (6 bases). Germline V CDR1 and CDR2: SGHDT, YYEEEE. Trimming took 1 base from V and 3 from J, leaving 8 bases between them. This CDR3 spans 13 amino acids. In DNA form, the CDR3 reads TGTGCCAGCAGCTTGTCGGGGGACTACGAGCAGTACTTC. Encoded protein: CASSLSGDYEQYF.

The chain combines TRBV28 with TRBJ2-2; D is unresolved. The germline CDR1 and CDR2 sequences are MDHEN and SYDVKM. The CDR3 spans 13 residues. The V end was cut by 5 bases, the J end by 0 bases, with 4 bases between. CDR3 sequence (DNA): TGTGCCAGCAGTCAATCGAACACCGGGGAGCTGTTTTTT. Its protein product is CASSQSNTGELFF.

J is TRBJ1-6 and V is TRBV5-5; TRBD1 is a possible D gene (5 bases). This CDR3 contains 14 residues. Trimming removed 0 bases from V and 8 bases from J, with 9 bases in between. Germline loops: CDR1 SGHKS, CDR2 YYEKEE (reference sequence). CDR3 sequence reads: CASSLGPGDSPLHF. The CDR3 region has the DNA TGTGCCAGCAGCTTGGGGCCGGGGGATTCACCCCTCCACTTT.

This chain links TRBV5-5 with TRBJ1-1, with D hard to call. CDR1 SGHKS and CDR2 YYEKEE come from the germline V gene (reference sequence). The CDR3 is 13 amino acids. V lost 3 bases and J lost 2, with 8 bases in between. CDR3 amino acids: CASSSSLNTEAFF. Here the CDR3 DNA reads TGTGCCAGCAGCTCATCCCTAAACACTGAAGCTTTCTTT. Supplemented by reference TRBV5-5 and TRBJ1-1, the full variable domain reads DAGVTQSPTHLIKTRGQQVTLRCSPISGHKSVSWYQQVLGQGPQFIFQYYEKEERGRGNFPDRFSARQFPNYSSELNVNALLLGDSALYLCASSSSLNTEAFFGQGTRLTVV.

The chain has TRBV11-3 and TRBJ1-1; possibly TRBD1 for D (5 bases). V lost 4 bases to trimming and J lost 5 bases, with 11 bases between them. The CDR3 sequence is 13 residues long. Germline values: CDR1 SGHNT, CDR2 YENEEA. CDR3 sequence reads: CASSSDTRTEAFF. The CDR3 DNA sequence: TGTGCCAGCAGCTCGGACACAAGGACTGAAGCTTTCTTT. Using reference TRBV11-3 and TRBJ1-1 for the parts outside the CDR3, the full variable domain is EAGVVQSPRYKIIEKKQPVAFWCNPISGHNTLYWYLQNLGQGPELLIRYENEEAVDDSQLPKDRFSAERLKGVDSTLKIQPAELGDSAVYLCASSSDTRTEAFFGQGTRLTVV.

The table lists this clone with a few counts. The CDR3 DNA reads as TGCAGCGCGGACAGGGGGTCCTATGGCTACACCTTC. This encodes CSADRGSYGYTF. The gene calls are TRBV29-1 and TRBJ1-2; 10 bases align to TRBD1. Per the germline V gene, CDR1 is SQVTM and CDR2 is ANQGSEA. This CDR3 region has 12 residues. The ends lost 7 bases at V and 4 bases at J; junction bases unmatched: 3.

The gene calls are TRBV5-1 and TRBJ2-7; a weak D match, TRBD1 (5 bases). The CDR3 totals 14 residues. V was cut by 5 bases and J by 4 bases, with 16 bases left in between. Germline V gene lookup returns CDR1 SGHRS and CDR2 YFSETQ. The CDR3 spells CASSLETAPYEQYF. CDR3 DNA sequence: TGCGCCAGCAGTTTAGAGACAGCCCCGTACGAGCAGTACTTC.

J is TRBJ2-7 and V is TRBV6-5, with D possibly being TRBD1 (6 bases). The CDR3 sequence is 16 residues long. The V and J ends lost 2 bases and 3 bases respectively, with 17 bases between them. From germline, CDR1 is MNHEY and CDR2 SVGAGI. The CDR3 here is CASSYSRQAAYYEQYF. Here the CDR3 DNA reads TGTGCCAGCAGTTACAGCCGACAGGCCGCCTACTACGAGCAGTACTTC.

A remark on this clone: The sample contains more than one DNA sequence encoding this CDR3. The chain is built from TRBV7-3 and TRBJ2-1; 7 nucleotides agree with TRBD2. The CDR3 is made up of 15 amino acids. V lost 1 base to trimming and J lost 0 bases; unmatched junction nucleotides: 0. CDR1 and CDR2 (germline): SGHTA, FQGTGA. CDR3 bases: TGTGCCAGCAGCTTAAGCGGGAGCTCCTACAATGAGCAGTTCTTC. Its translation is CASSLSGSSYNEQFF.

V usage is TRBV18 and J usage is TRBJ2-1, with TRBD2 matching 9 bases. The trim removed 4 bases at V and 0 bases at J, leaving 7 bases unmatched. Germline values: CDR1 KGHSH, CDR2 LQKENI. There are 17 residues in the CDR3. The CDR3 nucleotides are TGTGCCAGCTCACTGACTCTTAGCGGGAGCTCCTACAATGAGCAGTTCTTC. Translated, it gives CASSLTLSGSSYNEQFF.